This T cell receptor (beta chain) derives from a study of chemoradiotherapy in HPV16-positive cancers. Whole-study context: Functional T-cell assays on a couple of HPV16-positive patients' cells defined candidate HPV-specific clones and common TCR motifs. Study-wide findings and caveats: Candidate HPV-specific clones and E7-related TCR motifs grew in tumor during treatment. HPV-responsive T-cell expansion during chemoradiotherapy was linked to improved recurrence-free survival in HPV16-positive patients.

Unmatched junction bases numbered 6, after V lost 2 bases and J lost 4 bases. In germline, CDR1 is MNHEY, CDR2 SMNVEV (reference sequence). CDR3 length: 16 residues. As for this clone: Its cognate antigen is unknown.

Method: immunoSEQ multiplex PCR; TCRdb's copy keeps in-frame clones and lacks some. The repertoire holds about 15,000 clones, with just under 80% as singletons. This TCR derives from a human donor with HPV-associated anogenital cancer. This specimen was taken from a patient who underwent chemoradiotherapy. The J gene is TRBJ2-5, the V gene TRBV27, with 11 bases that match TRBD1. CDR3 sequence reads: CASSLGWTGGLETQYF. In DNA form, the CDR3 reads TGTGCCAGCAGTTTAGGATGGACAGGGGGCTTAGAGACCCAGTACTTC.